This passage covers 4 T cell receptor beta chains from one sample sequenced in a study of blood T cell repertoires in COVID-19. Profiled with immunoSEQ multiplex PCR; TCRdb holds only in-frame clones, not every one. Of hundreds of thousands of clones listed, 65% to 85% are singletons. The sample consisted of PBMCs or T cells enriched from blood (not recorded which). These receptors were obtained from a woman between 35 and 50 years old with acute COVID-19.

The chain has TRBV3-1 (or the pseudogene TRBV3-2) and TRBJ1-2, with D possibly TRBD1 on 5 matching bases. With 4 bases removed from V and 1 base from J, the gap between germline ends came to 13 bases. Germline V gene lookup returns CDR1 LGHDT and CDR2 YNNKEL (reference sequence). The CDR3 has 15 residues. The CDR3 DNA reads TGTGCCAGCAGCCGCTTAACGGGGGGTAACTATGGCTACACCTTC. It specifies CASSRLTGGNYGYTF.

The rearrangement joins TRBV5-4 to TRBJ2-7; TRBD1 is a possible D gene (5 bases). The CDR3 covers 13 residues. Trimming removed 2 bases at V and 6 bases at J, with 12 bases between. Germline V gene lookup returns CDR1 SGHNT and CDR2 YYREEE (reference sequence). CDR3 bases: TGTGCCAGCAGCTTAGAACAGGTTGCCGAGCAGTACTTC. Translation gives CASSLEQVAEQYF.

In this sample, this clone turned up a few times. Here the CDR3 reads CASSAQGGSAGYTF. CDR3 nucleotide sequence: TGTGCCAGCAGTGCACAGGGGGGTTCGGCTGGCTACACCTTC. The chain uses TRBV27 and TRBJ1-2, with TRBD1 identical over 8 bases. V lost 5 bases and J lost 7; bases outside the gene matches: 9. The CDR3 has 14 amino acids. Looked up from germline, CDR1 is MNHEY and CDR2 is SMNVEV (reference sequence).

This clone came up a few times. The J gene is TRBJ2-2, the V gene TRBV29-1; 9 bases are shared with TRBD1. CDR1 is SQVTM, CDR2 ANQGSEA, per germline. With V trimmed by 8 bases and J by 6 bases, 7 bases remained unmatched. The CDR3 is 13 residues long. The CDR3 DNA follows: TGCAGCATCCGGGACAGGGCGTCCGGGGAGCTGTTTTTT. This translates into CSIRDRASGELFF.